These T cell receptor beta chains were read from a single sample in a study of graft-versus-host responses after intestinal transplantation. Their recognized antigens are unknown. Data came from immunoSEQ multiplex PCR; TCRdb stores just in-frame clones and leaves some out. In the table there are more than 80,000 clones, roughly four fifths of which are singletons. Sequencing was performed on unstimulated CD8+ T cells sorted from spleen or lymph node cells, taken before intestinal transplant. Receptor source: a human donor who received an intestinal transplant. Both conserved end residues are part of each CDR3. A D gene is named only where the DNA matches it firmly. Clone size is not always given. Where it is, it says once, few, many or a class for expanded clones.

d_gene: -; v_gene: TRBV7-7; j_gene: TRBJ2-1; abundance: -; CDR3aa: CASSLSPALYNEQFF; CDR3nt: TGTGCTAGCAGCTTAAGCCCCGCTTTATACAATGAGCAGTTCTTC
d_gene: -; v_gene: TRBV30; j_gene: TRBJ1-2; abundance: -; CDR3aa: CASDAQGRWDYGYTF; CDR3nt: TGTGCCTCCGACGCACAGGGAAGATGGGACTATGGCTACACCTTC
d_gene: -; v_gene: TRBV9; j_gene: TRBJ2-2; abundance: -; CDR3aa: CASSVEGQAYRPNTGELFF; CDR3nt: TGTGCCAGCAGCGTAGAAGGGCAGGCTTATCGGCCGAACACCGGGGAGCTGTTTTTT
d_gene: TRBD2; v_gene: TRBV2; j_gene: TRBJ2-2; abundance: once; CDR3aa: CASSEGTSGGPNTGELFF; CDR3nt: TGTGCCAGCAGTGAAGGGACTAGCGGGGGGCCGAACACCGGGGAGCTGTTTTTT
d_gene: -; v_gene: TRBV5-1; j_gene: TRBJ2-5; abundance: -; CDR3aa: CASSLVGWEQETQYF; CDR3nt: TGCGCCAGCAGCTTGGTTGGGTGGGAACAAGAGACCCAGTACTTC
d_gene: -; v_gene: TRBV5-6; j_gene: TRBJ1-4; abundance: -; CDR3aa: CASSLEEGKLFF; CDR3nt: TGTGCCAGCAGCTTGGAAGAGGGAAAACTGTTTTTT
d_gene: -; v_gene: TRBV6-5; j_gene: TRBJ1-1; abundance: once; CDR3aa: CASSYFGTGNTEAFF; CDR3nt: TGTGCCAGCAGTTACTTTGGAACAGGGAACACTGAAGCTTTCTTT
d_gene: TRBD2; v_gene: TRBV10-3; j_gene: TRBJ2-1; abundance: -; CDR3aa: CAISEWVAGRNEQFF; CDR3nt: TGTGCCATCAGTGAGTGGGTAGCGGGGCGCAATGAGCAGTTCTTC
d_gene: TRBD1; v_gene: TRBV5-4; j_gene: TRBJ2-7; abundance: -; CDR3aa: CASSFTGTGTSYEQYF; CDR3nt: TGTGCCAGCAGCTTTACCGGGACAGGGACTTCTTACGAGCAGTACTTC
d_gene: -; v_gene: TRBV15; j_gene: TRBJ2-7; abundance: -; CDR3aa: CATSREWQGYEQYF; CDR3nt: TGTGCCACCAGCAGAGAATGGCAGGGATACGAGCAGTACTTC
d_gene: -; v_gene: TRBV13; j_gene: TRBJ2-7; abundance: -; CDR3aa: CASSLGGFEQYF; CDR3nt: TGTGCCAGCAGCTTAGGAGGGTTCGAGCAGTACTTC
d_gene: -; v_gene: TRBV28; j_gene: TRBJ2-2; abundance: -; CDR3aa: CASSLGETGELFF; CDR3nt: TGTGCCAGCAGCTTAGGGGAGACCGGGGAGCTGTTTTTT
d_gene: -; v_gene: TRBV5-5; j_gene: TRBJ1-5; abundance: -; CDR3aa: CASSLGHSNQPQHF; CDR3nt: TGTGCCAGCAGCTTGGGGCATAGCAATCAGCCCCAGCATTTT
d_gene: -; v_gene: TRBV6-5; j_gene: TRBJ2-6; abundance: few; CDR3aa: CASSYEGVPGANVLTF; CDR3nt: TGTGCCAGCAGTTACGAGGGAGTCCCTGGGGCCAACGTCCTGACTTTC
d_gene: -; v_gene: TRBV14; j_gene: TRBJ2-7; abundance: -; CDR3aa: CASSLQGLEQYF; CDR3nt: TGTGCCAGCAGCCTACAGGGTCTCGAGCAGTACTTC
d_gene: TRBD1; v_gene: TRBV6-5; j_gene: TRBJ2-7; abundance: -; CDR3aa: CASSYSQGAYEQYF; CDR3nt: TGTGCCAGCAGTTACTCGCAGGGGGCCTACGAGCAGTACTTC
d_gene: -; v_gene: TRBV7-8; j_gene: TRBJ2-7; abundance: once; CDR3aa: CASSLAGRGPDEQYF; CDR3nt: TGTGCCAGCAGCTTAGCCGGCAGGGGTCCGGACGAGCAGTACTTC
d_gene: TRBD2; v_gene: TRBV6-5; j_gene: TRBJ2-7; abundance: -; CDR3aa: CASSLLAGYEQYF; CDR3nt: TGTGCCAGCAGTCTACTAGCGGGTTACGAGCAGTACTTC
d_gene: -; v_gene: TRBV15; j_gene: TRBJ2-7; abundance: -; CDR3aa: CATSRAPTGQVEQYF; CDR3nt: TGTGCCACCAGCAGAGCCCCTACAGGGCAGGTCGAGCAGTACTTC
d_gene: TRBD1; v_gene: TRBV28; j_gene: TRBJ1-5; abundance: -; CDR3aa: CASSSHRGYSNQPQHF; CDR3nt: TGTGCCAGCAGTTCCCACAGGGGCTATAGCAATCAGCCCCAGCATTTT
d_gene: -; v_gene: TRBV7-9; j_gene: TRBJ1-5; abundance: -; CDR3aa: CASSLGRAGNQPQHF; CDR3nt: TGTGCCAGCAGCTTAGGTCGGGCGGGCAATCAGCCCCAGCATTTT
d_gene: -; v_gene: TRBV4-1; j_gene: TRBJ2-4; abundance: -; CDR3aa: CASSWTAPLAKNIQYF; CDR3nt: TGCGCCAGCAGCTGGACAGCACCTCTAGCCAAAAACATTCAGTACTTC
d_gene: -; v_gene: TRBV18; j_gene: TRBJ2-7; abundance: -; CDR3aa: CASSPTAGYEQYF; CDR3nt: TGTGCCAGCTCACCGACGGCAGGCTACGAGCAGTACTTC
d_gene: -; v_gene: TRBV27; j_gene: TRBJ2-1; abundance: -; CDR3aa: CASSPTRVNEQFF; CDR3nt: TGTGCCAGCAGTCCGACCAGGGTAAATGAGCAGTTCTTC
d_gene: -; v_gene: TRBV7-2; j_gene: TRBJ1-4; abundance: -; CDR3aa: CASSLWGGDEKLFF; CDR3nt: TGTGCCAGCAGCTTATGGGGGGGTGATGAAAAACTGTTTTTT
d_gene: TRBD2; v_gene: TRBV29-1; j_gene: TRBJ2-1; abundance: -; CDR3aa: CSFLGLAGNNEQFF; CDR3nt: TGCAGCTTCCTAGGACTAGCGGGAAACAATGAGCAGTTCTTC
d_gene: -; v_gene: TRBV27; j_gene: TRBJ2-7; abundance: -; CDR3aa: CASSSGSSYEQYF; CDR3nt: TGTGCCAGCAGTTCTGGGTCTAGCTACGAGCAGTACTTC
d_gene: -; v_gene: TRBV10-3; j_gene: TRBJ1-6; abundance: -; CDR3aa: CAISEDLYNSPLHF; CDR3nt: TGTGCCATCAGTGAGGACCTCTATAATTCACCCCTCCACTTT
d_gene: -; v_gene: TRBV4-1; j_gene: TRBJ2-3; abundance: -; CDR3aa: CASSQVSAQPTDTQYF; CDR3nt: TGCGCCAGCAGCCAAGTTTCAGCCCAACCCACAGATACGCAGTATTTT
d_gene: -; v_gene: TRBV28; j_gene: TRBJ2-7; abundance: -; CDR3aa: CASRPTIDEYEQYF; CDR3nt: TGTGCCAGCAGACCCACGATAGACGAATACGAGCAGTACTTC
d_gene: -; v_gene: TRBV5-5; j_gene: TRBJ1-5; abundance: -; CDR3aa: CASSFHWSNQPQHF; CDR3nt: TGTGCCAGCAGCTTTCACTGGAGCAATCAGCCCCAGCATTTT
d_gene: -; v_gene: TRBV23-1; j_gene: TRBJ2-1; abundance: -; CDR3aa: CASSPTGKGDGQFF; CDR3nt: TGCGCCAGCAGTCCCACGGGGAAAGGGGACGGACAGTTCTTC
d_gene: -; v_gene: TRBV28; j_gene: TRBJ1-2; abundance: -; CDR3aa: CASSLSDGWMGGYTF; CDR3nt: TGTGCCAGCAGTTTATCGGACGGGTGGATGGGCGGCTACACCTTC
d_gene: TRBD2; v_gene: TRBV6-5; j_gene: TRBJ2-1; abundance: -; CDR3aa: CASNLLADNNEQFF; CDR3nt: TGTGCCAGCAACCTACTAGCGGACAACAATGAGCAGTTCTTC